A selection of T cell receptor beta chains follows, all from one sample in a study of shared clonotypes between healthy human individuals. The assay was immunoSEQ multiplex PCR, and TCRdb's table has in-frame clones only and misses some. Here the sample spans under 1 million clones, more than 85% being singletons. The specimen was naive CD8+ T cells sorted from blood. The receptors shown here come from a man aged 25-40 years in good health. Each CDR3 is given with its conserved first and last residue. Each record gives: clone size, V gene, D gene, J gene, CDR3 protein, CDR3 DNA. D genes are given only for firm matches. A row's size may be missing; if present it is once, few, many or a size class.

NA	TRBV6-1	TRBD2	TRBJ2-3	CASSDILGGPVLHTQYF	TGTGCCAGCAGTGACATCTTGGGAGGGCCCGTGCTACATACGCAGTATTTT
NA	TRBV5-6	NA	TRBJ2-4	CASSSTLNIQYF	TGTGCCAGCAGCTCAACTTTGAACATTCAGTACTTC
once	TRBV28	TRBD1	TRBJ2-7	CASSLRDRGTYEQYF	TGTGCCAGCAGTCTCCGGGACAGAGGTACCTACGAGCAGTACTTC
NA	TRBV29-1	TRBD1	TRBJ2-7	CSVTPTGYSYEQYF	TGCAGCGTGACACCGACAGGGTACTCCTACGAGCAGTACTTC
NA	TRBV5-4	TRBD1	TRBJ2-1	CASSWWTGAYNEQFF	TGTGCCAGCAGCTGGTGGACAGGAGCCTACAATGAGCAGTTCTTC
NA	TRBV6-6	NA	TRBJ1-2	CASSSEYPRYGYTF	TGTGCCAGCAGTTCCGAATATCCCCGTTATGGCTACACCTTC
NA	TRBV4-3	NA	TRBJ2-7	CASSAGQTSYEQYF	TGCGCCAGCAGCGCCGGACAGACCTCCTACGAGCAGTACTTC
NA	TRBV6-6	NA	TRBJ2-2	CASSGAVAGELFF	TGTGCCAGCAGCGGGGCGGTCGCCGGGGAGCTGTTTTTT
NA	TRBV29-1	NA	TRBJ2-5	CSVEEGMGAQETQYF	TGCAGCGTTGAAGAAGGTATGGGGGCCCAAGAGACCCAGTACTTC
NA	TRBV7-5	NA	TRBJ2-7	CARTPYTGDPYEQYF	TGTGCCAGAACTCCCTATACGGGGGACCCCTACGAGCAGTACTTC
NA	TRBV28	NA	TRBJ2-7	CASSFLTGSASYEQYF	TGTGCCAGCAGTTTCCTGACAGGTTCCGCCTCCTACGAGCAGTACTTC
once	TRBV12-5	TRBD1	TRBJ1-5	CASASGGTGNQPQHF	TGTGCTAGTGCCTCTGGAGGGACAGGGAATCAGCCCCAGCATTTT
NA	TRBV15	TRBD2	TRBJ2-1	CATRLAGVGEQFF	TGTGCCACCAGATTAGCGGGAGTGGGTGAGCAGTTCTTC
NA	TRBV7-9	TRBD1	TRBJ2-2	CASRTGQSRTGELFF	TGTGCCAGCAGAACGGGACAGAGTCGTACCGGGGAGCTGTTTTTT
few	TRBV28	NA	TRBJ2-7	CASSTSSYEQYF	TGTGCCAGCAGTACAAGCTCCTACGAGCAGTACTTC
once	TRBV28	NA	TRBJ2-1	CASSLNVSPYNEQFF	TGTGCCAGCAGTTTAAATGTTTCTCCCTACAATGAGCAGTTCTTC
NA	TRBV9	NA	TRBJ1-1	CASSGGLLNTEAFF	TGTGCCAGCAGCGGGGGACTCCTGAACACTGAAGCTTTCTTT
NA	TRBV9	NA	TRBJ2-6	CASSLSSSGANVLTF	TGTGCCAGCAGTCTCAGTAGCTCTGGGGCCAACGTCCTGACTTTC
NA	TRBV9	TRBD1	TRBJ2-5	CASSVGGQKKETQYF	TGTGCCAGCAGCGTAGGGGGACAGAAAAAAGAGACCCAGTACTTC